These 21 T cell receptor beta chains share one sample of origin, sequenced in a study of a mutant IDH1 vaccine in newly diagnosed glioma. Libraries were prepared by immunoSEQ multiplex PCR; TCRdb keeps only in-frame clonotypes and omits some of them. The data hold tens of thousands of clones, with about four fifths observed a single time. The time point is: week 23, last vaccination. Doses comprised 300 ug of mutant IDH1 20-mer peptide each, plus topical imiquimod. These receptors are not linked to any known antigen. The specimen comprised PBMCs, sampled from a glioma patient whose treatment included an IDH1 peptide vaccine. These receptors were obtained from a man aged 35 to 55 with glioma.

V usage is TRBV18 and J usage is TRBJ2-2; no firm D call. The CDR3 runs to 14 residues. Germline V lookup: CDR1 KGHSH, CDR2 LQKENI. V lost 1 base and J 6 bases, leaving 9 bases between the germline ends. CDR3 DNA sequence: TGTGCCAGCTCACCACGGTCGGCGGCCGGGGAGCTGTTTTTT. It translates to CASSPRSAAGELFF. Full variable domain (outside the CDR3, taken from reference TRBV18 and TRBJ2-2): NAGVMQNPRHLVRRRGQEARLRCSPMKGHSHVYWYRQLPEEGLKFMVYLQKENIIDESGMPKERFSAEFPKEGPSILRIQQVVRGDSAAYFCASSPRSAAGELFFGEGSRLTVL.

This sequence joins TRBV6-1 and TRBJ1-1, with D possibly matching TRBD1 (5 bases). Germline values: CDR1 MNHNS, CDR2 SASEGT. Trimming left V 8 bases short and J 5 bases short, with 18 bases between. CDR3 size: 14 residues. The CDR3: CASLRGEVLTEAFF. As DNA, the CDR3 is TGTGCCAGCCTACGAGGGGAGGTATTGACTGAAGCTTTCTTT.

Only one count was recorded for this clone. The rearrangement uses TRBV29-1 and TRBJ2-1; 9 nucleotides line up with TRBD1. J lost 2 bases, V lost 6 bases, and 5 bases had no gene match. Germline CDR1 reads SQVTM; CDR2 reads ANQGSEA. There are 14 residues in the CDR3. This chain's CDR3 is CSVAGQGTYNEQFF. The CDR3 DNA reads TGCAGCGTGGCCGGACAGGGGACCTACAATGAGCAGTTCTTC.

The genes are TRBV6-5 and TRBJ1-1, with unresolved D. The length of the CDR3 is 8 residues. Germline V gene sequence: CDR1 MNHEY, CDR2 SVGAGI. The CDR3 coding sequence is TGTAAATGGGCGGGGGCTTTCTTT. Its translation is CKWAGAFF.

The table lists this clone with a count of one. CDR3 protein: CASSAIATNEKLFF. The CDR3 nucleotides read TGTGCCAGCAGCGCAATTGCAACTAATGAAAAACTGTTTTTT. This chain links TRBV7-9 with TRBJ1-4; D remains ambiguous. The length of the CDR3 is 14 residues. Germline lookup yields CDR1 SEHNR and CDR2 FQNEAQ (reference sequence). V lost 5 bases, J lost 0 bases, and 7 bases lay in between.

For the CDR3, the DNA is TGTGCCAGCAGAATCGGGGCTGAAGCTTTCTTT. Protein sequence: CASRIGAEAFF. The chain links TRBV2 to TRBJ1-1; no reliable D call. V was shortened by 6 bases and J by 6 bases, with 8 bases between the two germline ends. The CDR3 length is 11 residues. Germline values: CDR1 SNHLY, CDR2 FYNNEI.

The V and J genes are TRBV5-1 and TRBJ1-1; tentative D call: TRBD1 (6 bases). The germline V gene has CDR1 SGHRS and CDR2 YFSETQ. V lost 3 bases and J lost 1, with 13 bases in between. The CDR3 contains 15 residues. The CDR3 is CASSSPDRANTEAFF. CDR3 DNA: TGCGCCAGCAGCTCACCGGACAGAGCGAACACTGAAGCTTTCTTT. Drawing the rest from reference TRBV5-1 and TRBJ1-1, the complete variable domain is KAGVTQTPRYLIKTRGQQVTLSCSPISGHRSVSWYQQTPGQGLQFLFEYFSETQRNKGNFPGRFSGRQFSNSRSEMNVSTLELGDSALYLCASSSPDRANTEAFFGQGTRLTVV.

The V call is TRBV7-9, the J call TRBJ1-1; no reliable D call. In germline, CDR1 is SEHNR, CDR2 FQNEAQ (reference sequence). V lost 5 bases and J 7 bases, leaving 8 bases between the germline ends. The CDR3 covers 11 residues. In DNA form, the CDR3 reads TGTGCCAGCAGCCCGGCGGATGAAGCTTTCTTT. Translating it yields CASSPADEAFF. The full variable domain, completed using reference TRBV7-9 and TRBJ1-1, is DTGVSQNPRHKITKRGQNVTFRCDPISEHNRLYWYRQTLGQGPEFLTYFQNEAQLEKSRLLSDRFSAERPKGSFSTLEIQRTEQGDSAMYLCASSPADEAFFGQGTRLTVV.

The genes are TRBV9 and TRBJ1-6; D not resolved. This CDR3 is 14 amino acids long. With 0 bases removed from V and 9 bases from J, the gap between germline ends came to 10 bases. CDR1 and CDR2 (germline): SGDLS, YYNGEE. The CDR3 is CASSVGPTGSPLHF. The CDR3 DNA is TGTGCCAGCAGCGTAGGTCCGACTGGTTCACCCCTCCACTTT.

V and J are TRBV30 and TRBJ1-2; 8 nucleotides agree with TRBD1. This CDR3 is 15 amino acids long. V was clipped by 5 bases and J by 4 bases; unmatched bases: 12. Germline CDR1 GTSNPN, CDR2 SVGIG (reference sequence). The CDR3 reads CAWWTGNDRGYGYTF. The CDR3 DNA sequence: TGTGCCTGGTGGACAGGGAACGATCGGGGCTATGGCTACACCTTC.

The CDR3 sequence: CASSLGGHGYTF. CDR3 nucleotides: TGTGCCAGCAGTTTAGGGGGCCATGGCTACACCTTC. The chain combines TRBV6-5 with TRBJ1-2; 7 positions agree with TRBD1. V trimming: 4 bases; J trimming: 6 bases; junction bases outside the gene matches: 2. The CDR3 is made up of 12 amino acids. Germline CDR1 MNHEY, CDR2 SVGAGI.

The count of this clone is one. The J gene is TRBJ1-1, the V gene TRBV5-1; 7 bases align to TRBD1. The V segment lost 2 bases and the J segment 3 bases; nucleotides outside the gene matches: 7. This CDR3 comprises 15 residues. Per germline, CDR1 SGHRS and CDR2 YFSETQ. CDR3 region: CASSFGGTDHTEAFF. The DNA for the CDR3 is TGCGCCAGCAGCTTTGGGGGGACAGACCACACTGAAGCTTTCTTT.

The rearrangement uses TRBV15 and TRBJ1-1; 7 bases align to TRBD1. V dropped 5 bases and J dropped 4; count of bases not matched to a gene: 7. This CDR3 contains 14 residues. Germline CDR1 reads LNHNV; CDR2 reads YYDKDF (reference sequence). The CDR3 nucleotides read TGTGCCACCAGCCTAGGACAGGAGGGCACTGAAGCTTTCTTT. Its translation is CATSLGQEGTEAFF.

The chain carries TRBV6-1 and TRBJ2-1, with 10 bases lining up with TRBD2. With 6 bases clipped from V and 5 bases from J, the junction kept 7 bases outside the gene matches. Germline values: CDR1 MNHNS, CDR2 SASEGT. The CDR3 totals 15 residues. In DNA, the CDR3 is TGTGCCAGCAGAAATAGCGGGGGGAGGAACAATGAGCAGTTCTTC. It specifies CASRNSGGRNNEQFF.

The chain couples TRBV2 to TRBJ1-6, with D hard to call. The germline V and J ends were trimmed by 3 bases and 10 bases, with 13 bases remaining between them. The CDR3 has 14 residues. Germline loops: CDR1 SNHLY, CDR2 FYNNEI. This CDR3 reads CASSEVGWRSPLHF. For the CDR3, the DNA is TGTGCCAGCAGTGAGGTCGGGTGGCGATCACCCCTCCACTTT. The full variable domain, rest sourced from reference TRBV2 and TRBJ1-6, is EPEVTQTPSHQVTQMGQEVILRCVPISNHLYFYWYRQILGQKVEFLVSFYNNEISEKSEIFDDQFSVERPDGSNFTLKIRSTKLEDSAMYFCASSEVGWRSPLHFGNGTRLTVT.

The chain employs TRBV11-2 and TRBJ2-2; tentative D call: TRBD2 (6 bases). The CDR3 sequence is 16 residues long. V was cut by 1 base and J by 1 base, with 10 bases left in between. Per the germline V gene, CDR1 is SGHAT and CDR2 is FQNNGV. The CDR3 DNA is TGTGCCAGCAGCTTAGGACGGGGACTGAACACCGGGGAGCTGTTTTTT. Protein: CASSLGRGLNTGELFF.

The chain links TRBV5-4 to TRBJ2-1; D tentatively fits TRBD1 or TRBD2 (8 bases each). Trimming took off 9 bases at V and 1 base at J, with 20 bases between the two ends. CDR1 and CDR2 (germline): SGHNT, YYREEE (reference sequence). The CDR3 has 16 amino acids. The CDR3 reads CATGGGQGASYNEQFF. CDR3 DNA sequence: TGTGCCACGGGAGGGGGCCAGGGGGCTTCCTACAATGAGCAGTTCTTC.

The gene calls are TRBV5-4 and TRBJ1-1, with D perhaps TRBD1 (5 bases). Germline V gives CDR1 SGHNT, CDR2 YYREEE (reference sequence). Trimming left V 6 bases short and J 5 bases short, with 17 bases between. The CDR3 runs to 14 residues. CDR3 sequence reads: CASNRGGGGTEAFF. The CDR3 DNA reads TGTGCCAGCAACCGTGGGGGGGGAGGGACTGAAGCTTTCTTT. Full variable domain (remainder filled in from reference TRBV5-4 and TRBJ1-1): ETGVTQSPTHLIKTRGQQVTLRCSSQSGHNTVSWYQQALGQGPQFIFQYYREEENGRGNFPPRFSGLQFPNYSSELNVNALELDDSALYLCASNRGGGGTEAFFGQGTRLTVV.

The V and J genes are TRBV19 and TRBJ2-5; D not certain. The CDR3 has 15 amino acids. The V and J ends lost 2 bases and 1 base respectively, with 11 bases between them. Germline V gives CDR1 LNHDA, CDR2 SQIVND (reference sequence). The CDR3 bases are TGTGCCAGTAGTATACTTGCCGGATTCCAAGAGACCCAGTACTTC. Translated, it gives CASSILAGFQETQYF.

This clone was recorded once. The rearrangement uses TRBV6-1 and TRBJ1-5; weak D call: TRBD1 (6 bases). V was trimmed by 10 bases and J by 2 bases, leaving 15 bases between them. The germline V gene has CDR1 MNHNS and CDR2 SASEGT. This CDR3 has 14 residues. The CDR3 sequence: CATITGTGNQPQHF. The CDR3 DNA reads TGTGCCACCATAACAGGGACTGGCAATCAGCCCCAGCATTTT.

This clone has a handful of counts. The chain is built from TRBV15 and TRBJ2-2; 8 bases agree with TRBD2. The junction had 12 bases not matched to a gene; V was cut back by 5 bases and J by 4 bases. The CDR3 is 17 amino acids. Germline assignment: CDR1 LNHNV and CDR2 YYDKDF (reference sequence). CDR3 loop: CATSQNPGGASTGELFF. In nucleotides, the CDR3 is TGTGCCACCAGCCAAAATCCCGGGGGGGCCAGCACCGGGGAGCTGTTTTTT. The full variable domain, in which reference TRBV15 and TRBJ2-2 provide the parts outside the CDR3, is DAMVIQNPRYQVTQFGKPVTLSCSQTLNHNVMYWYQQKSSQAPKLLFHYYDKDFNNEADTPDNFQSRRPNTSFCFLDIRSPGLGDTAMYLCATSQNPGGASTGELFFGEGSRLTVL.